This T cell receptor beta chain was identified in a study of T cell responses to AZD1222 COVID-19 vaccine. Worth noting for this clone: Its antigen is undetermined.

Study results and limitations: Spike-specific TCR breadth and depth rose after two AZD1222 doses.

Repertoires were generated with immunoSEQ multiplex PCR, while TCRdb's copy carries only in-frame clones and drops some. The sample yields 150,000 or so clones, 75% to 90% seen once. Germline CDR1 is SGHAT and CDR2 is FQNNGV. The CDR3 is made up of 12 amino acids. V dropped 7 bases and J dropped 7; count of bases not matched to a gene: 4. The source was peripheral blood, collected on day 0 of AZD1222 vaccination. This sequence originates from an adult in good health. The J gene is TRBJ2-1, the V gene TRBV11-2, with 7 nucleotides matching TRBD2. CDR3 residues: CASTEGGNEQFF. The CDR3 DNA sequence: TGTGCCAGCACCGAGGGAGGGAATGAGCAGTTCTTC. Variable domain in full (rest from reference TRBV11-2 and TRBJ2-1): EAGVAQSPRYKIIEKRQSVAFWCNPISGHATLYWYQQILGQGPKLLIQFQNNGVVDDSQLPKDRFSAERLKGVDSTLKIQPAKLEDSAVYLCASTEGGNEQFFGPGTRLTVL.